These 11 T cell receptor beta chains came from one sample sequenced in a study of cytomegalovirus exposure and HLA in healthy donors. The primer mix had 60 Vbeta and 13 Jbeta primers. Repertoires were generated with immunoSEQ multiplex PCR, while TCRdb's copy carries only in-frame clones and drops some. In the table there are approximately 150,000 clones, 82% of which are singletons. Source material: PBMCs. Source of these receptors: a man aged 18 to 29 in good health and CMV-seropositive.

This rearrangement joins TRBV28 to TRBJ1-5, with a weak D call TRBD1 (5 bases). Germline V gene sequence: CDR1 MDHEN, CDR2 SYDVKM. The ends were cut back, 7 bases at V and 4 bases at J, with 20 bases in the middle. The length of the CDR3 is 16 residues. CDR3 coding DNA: TGTGCCAGCACTCAGACAGAACTACTTTTAAATCAGCCCCAGCATTTT. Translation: CASTQTELLLNQPQHF.

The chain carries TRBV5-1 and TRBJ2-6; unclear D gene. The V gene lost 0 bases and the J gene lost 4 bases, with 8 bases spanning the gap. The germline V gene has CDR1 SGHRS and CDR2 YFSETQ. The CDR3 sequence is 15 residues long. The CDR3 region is CASSLELSGANVLTF. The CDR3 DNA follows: TGCGCCAGCAGCTTGGAACTATCGGGGGCCAACGTCCTGACTTTC.

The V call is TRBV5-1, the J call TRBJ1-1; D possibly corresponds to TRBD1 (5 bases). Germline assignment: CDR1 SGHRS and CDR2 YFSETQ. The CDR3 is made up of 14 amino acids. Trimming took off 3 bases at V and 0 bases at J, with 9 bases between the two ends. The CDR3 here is CASSSQGMNTEAFF. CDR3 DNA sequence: TGCGCCAGCAGCTCGCAGGGTATGAACACTGAAGCTTTCTTT.

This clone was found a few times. CDR3 DNA sequence: TGTGCCAGCCGGACAGGGCGGAGGAGCAATCAGCCCCAGCATTTT. Translated: CASRTGRRSNQPQHF. The V and J genes are TRBV19 and TRBJ1-5; TRBD1 aligns across 8 bases. Trimming cost V 9 bases and J 1 base; bases outside gene matches: 8. The germline V gene encodes CDR1 LNHDA and CDR2 SQIVND (reference sequence). The CDR3 loop spans 15 amino acids.

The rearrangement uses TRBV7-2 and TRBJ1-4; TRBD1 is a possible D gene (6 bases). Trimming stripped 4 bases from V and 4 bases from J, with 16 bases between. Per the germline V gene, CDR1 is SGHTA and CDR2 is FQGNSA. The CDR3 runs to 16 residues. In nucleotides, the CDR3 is TGTGCCAGCAGCTCCGGACCTATCAGGGGTAATGAAAAACTGTTTTTT. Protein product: CASSSGPIRGNEKLFF.

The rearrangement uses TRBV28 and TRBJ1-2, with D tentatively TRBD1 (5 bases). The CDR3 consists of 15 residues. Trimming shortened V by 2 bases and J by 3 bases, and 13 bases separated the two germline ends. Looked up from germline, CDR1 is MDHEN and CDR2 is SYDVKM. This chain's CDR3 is CASSLGGTPDYGYTF. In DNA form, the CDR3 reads TGTGCCAGCAGTTTAGGGGGGACTCCCGACTATGGCTACACCTTC.

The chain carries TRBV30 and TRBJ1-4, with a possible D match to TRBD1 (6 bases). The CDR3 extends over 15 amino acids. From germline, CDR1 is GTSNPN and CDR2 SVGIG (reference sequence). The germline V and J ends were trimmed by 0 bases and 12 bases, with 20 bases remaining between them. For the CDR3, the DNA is TGTGCCTGGAGTGTAAGGGTGCACAGGGCTCGGGAACTGTTTTTT. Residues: CAWSVRVHRARELFF.

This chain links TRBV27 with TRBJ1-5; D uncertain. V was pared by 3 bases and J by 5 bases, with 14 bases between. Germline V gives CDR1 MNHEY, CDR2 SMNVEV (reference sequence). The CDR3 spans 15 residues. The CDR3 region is CASSFTTGIDQPQHF. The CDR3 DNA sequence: TGTGCCAGCAGTTTCACCACGGGGATCGATCAGCCCCAGCATTTT.

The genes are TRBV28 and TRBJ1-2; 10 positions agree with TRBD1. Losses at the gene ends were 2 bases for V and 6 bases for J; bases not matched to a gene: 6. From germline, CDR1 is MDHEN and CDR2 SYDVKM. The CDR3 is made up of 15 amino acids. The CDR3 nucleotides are TGTGCCAGCAGTTTACTGACAGGGGGCCTCGATGGCTACACCTTC. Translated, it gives CASSLLTGGLDGYTF.

CDR3 DNA: TGCGCCAGCAGAACTAGCGGGACGGAGACCCAGTACTTC. This gives the protein CASRTSGTETQYF. The chain links TRBV5-1 to TRBJ2-5, with 10 bases aligning to TRBD2. CDR3 length: 13 residues. The germline CDR1 and CDR2 sequences are SGHRS and YFSETQ. With 5 bases clipped from V and 5 bases from J, the junction kept 3 bases outside the gene matches.

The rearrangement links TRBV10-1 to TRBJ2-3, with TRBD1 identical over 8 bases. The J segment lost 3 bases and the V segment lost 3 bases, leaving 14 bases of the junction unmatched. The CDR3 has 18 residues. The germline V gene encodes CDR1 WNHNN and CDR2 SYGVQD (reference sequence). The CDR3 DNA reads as TGCGCCAGCAGTGATGACCGCATTGGACAGGGCCGAACAGATACGCAGTATTTT. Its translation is CASSDDRIGQGRTDTQYF.